The entry below gives a single T cell receptor beta chain sequence along with its context. The sample is drawn from a study of CD8 T cells in Susac syndrome. CD8+ and CD4+ T cells were negatively isolated; TEMRA cells were FACS-enriched. The CDR3 runs to 17 residues. With 2 bases removed from V and 5 bases from J, the gap between germline ends came to 18 bases. Germline assignment: CDR1 SEHNR and CDR2 FQNEAQ (reference sequence). Reverse transcription of about 0.5 to 1 ug RNA used random hexamers. TCRdb independently ran MiXCR on the immunoSEQ multiplex PCR reads; one entry per CDR3 protein. The profile shows about 430,000 distinct CDR3 sequences, around 85% of them singletons.

The sequenced material came from CD8+ T cells from PBMCs. The source of this sequence is a human donor with multiple sclerosis. The chain links TRBV7-9 to TRBJ2-2, with D unclear. CDR3: CASSLTTLGLGTGELFF. The CDR3 DNA reads TGTGCCAGCAGCTTAACAACCTTGGGCCTTGGGACCGGGGAGCTGTTTTTT.